This T cell receptor beta chain was obtained from a study of T cell responses to AZD1222 COVID-19 vaccine. Produced via immunoSEQ multiplex PCR; TCRdb's table is partial and in-frame only. The sample has 120,000 or so clones; 87% are singletons. The sequencing used peripheral blood, collected on day 0 of AZD1222 vaccination. The sequence was collected from an adult in good health.

CDR3 in amino acids: CASSLGSGGNQPQHF. CDR3 in DNA: TGTGCCAGCAGCTTGGGATCAGGGGGCAATCAGCCCCAGCATTTT. The rearrangement links TRBV5-4 to TRBJ1-5, with D possibly TRBD1 on 6 matching bases. Trimming left V 0 bases short and J 2 bases short, with 9 bases between. Germline-derived CDR1 and CDR2 are SGHNT and YYREEE (reference sequence). The CDR3 runs to 15 residues.